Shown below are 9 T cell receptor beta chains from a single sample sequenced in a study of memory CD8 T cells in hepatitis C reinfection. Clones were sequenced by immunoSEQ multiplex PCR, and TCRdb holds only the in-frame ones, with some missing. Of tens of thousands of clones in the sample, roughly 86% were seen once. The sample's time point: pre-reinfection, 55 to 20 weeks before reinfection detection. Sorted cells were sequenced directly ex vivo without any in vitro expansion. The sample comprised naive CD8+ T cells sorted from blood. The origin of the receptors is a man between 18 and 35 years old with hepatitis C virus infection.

The CDR3 region has the DNA TGTGCCAGCAACGAGCACCCCACTAGCGGGAGCGCGGGCACAGATACGCAGTATTTT. The encoded protein is CASNEHPTSGSAGTDTQYF. The gene calls are TRBV7-9 and TRBJ2-3, with 11 bases matching TRBD2. Germline values: CDR1 SEHNR, CDR2 FQNEAQ (reference sequence). The length of the CDR3 is 19 residues. V was pared by 7 bases and J by 1 base, with 16 bases of the junction left unmatched. Full variable domain (missing parts from reference TRBV7-9 and TRBJ2-3): DTGVSQNPRHKITKRGQNVTFRCDPISEHNRLYWYRQTLGQGPEFLTYFQNEAQLEKSRLLSDRFSAERPKGSFSTLEIQRTEQGDSAMYLCASNEHPTSGSAGTDTQYFGPGTRLTVL.

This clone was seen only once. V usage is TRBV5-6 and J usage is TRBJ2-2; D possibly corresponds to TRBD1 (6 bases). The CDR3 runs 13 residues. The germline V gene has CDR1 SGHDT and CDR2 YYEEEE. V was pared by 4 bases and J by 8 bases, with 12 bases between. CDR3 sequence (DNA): TGTGCCAGCAGCCTCTCCGGGACAGGGGAGCTGTTTTTT. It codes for CASSLSGTGELFF.

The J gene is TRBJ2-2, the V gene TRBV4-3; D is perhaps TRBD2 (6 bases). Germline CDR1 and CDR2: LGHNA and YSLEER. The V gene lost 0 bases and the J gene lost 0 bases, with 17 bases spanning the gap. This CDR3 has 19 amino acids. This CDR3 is CASSQDPLNGGSNTGELFF. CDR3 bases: TGCGCCAGCAGCCAAGATCCGTTGAACGGGGGTTCGAACACCGGGGAGCTGTTTTTT.

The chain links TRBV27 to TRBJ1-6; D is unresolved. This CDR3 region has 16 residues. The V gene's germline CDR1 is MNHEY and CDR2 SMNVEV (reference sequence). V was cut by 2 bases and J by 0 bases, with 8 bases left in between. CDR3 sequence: CASSLLKSSYNSPLHF. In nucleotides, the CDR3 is TGTGCCAGCAGTTTACTCAAGAGCTCCTATAATTCACCCCTCCACTTT.

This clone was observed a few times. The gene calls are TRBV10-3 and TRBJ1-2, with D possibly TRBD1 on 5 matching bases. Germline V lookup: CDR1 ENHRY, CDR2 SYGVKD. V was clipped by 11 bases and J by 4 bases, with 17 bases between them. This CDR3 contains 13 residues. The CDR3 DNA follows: TGTGCCGGAGGGGACCCAAACTCCTATGGCTACACCTTC. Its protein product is CAGGDPNSYGYTF.

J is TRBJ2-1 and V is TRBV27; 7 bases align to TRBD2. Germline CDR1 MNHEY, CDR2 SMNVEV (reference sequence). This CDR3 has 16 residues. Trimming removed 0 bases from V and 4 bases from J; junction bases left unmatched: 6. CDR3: CASSLSSGQTYNEQFF. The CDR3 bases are TGTGCCAGCAGTTTATCTAGCGGGCAAACTTACAATGAGCAGTTCTTC.

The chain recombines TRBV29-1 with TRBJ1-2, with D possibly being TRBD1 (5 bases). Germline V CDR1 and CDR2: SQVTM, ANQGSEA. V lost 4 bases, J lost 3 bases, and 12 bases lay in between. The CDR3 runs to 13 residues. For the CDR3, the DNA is TGCAGCGTTGTTGGGGGGGTCTACTATGGCTACACCTTC. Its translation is CSVVGGVYYGYTF. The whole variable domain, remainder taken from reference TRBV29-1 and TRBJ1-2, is SAVISQKPSRDICQRGTSLTIQCQVDSQVTMMFWYRQQPGQSLTLIATANQGSEATYESGFVIDKFPISRPNLTFSTLTVSNMSPEDSSIYLCSVVGGVYYGYTFGSGTRLTVV.

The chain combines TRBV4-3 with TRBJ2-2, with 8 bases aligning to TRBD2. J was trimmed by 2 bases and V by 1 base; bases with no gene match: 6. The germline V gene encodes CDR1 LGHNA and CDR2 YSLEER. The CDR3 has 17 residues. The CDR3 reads CASSQVGRGGNTGELFF. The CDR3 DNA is TGCGCCAGCAGCCAAGTCGGGAGGGGGGGTAACACCGGGGAGCTGTTTTTT.

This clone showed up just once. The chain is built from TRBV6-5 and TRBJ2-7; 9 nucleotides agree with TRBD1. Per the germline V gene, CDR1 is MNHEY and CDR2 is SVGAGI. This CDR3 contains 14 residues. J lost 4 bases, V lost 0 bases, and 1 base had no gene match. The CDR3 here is CASSYSGTGYEQYF. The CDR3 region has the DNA TGTGCCAGCAGTTACTCAGGGACAGGGTACGAGCAGTACTTC.